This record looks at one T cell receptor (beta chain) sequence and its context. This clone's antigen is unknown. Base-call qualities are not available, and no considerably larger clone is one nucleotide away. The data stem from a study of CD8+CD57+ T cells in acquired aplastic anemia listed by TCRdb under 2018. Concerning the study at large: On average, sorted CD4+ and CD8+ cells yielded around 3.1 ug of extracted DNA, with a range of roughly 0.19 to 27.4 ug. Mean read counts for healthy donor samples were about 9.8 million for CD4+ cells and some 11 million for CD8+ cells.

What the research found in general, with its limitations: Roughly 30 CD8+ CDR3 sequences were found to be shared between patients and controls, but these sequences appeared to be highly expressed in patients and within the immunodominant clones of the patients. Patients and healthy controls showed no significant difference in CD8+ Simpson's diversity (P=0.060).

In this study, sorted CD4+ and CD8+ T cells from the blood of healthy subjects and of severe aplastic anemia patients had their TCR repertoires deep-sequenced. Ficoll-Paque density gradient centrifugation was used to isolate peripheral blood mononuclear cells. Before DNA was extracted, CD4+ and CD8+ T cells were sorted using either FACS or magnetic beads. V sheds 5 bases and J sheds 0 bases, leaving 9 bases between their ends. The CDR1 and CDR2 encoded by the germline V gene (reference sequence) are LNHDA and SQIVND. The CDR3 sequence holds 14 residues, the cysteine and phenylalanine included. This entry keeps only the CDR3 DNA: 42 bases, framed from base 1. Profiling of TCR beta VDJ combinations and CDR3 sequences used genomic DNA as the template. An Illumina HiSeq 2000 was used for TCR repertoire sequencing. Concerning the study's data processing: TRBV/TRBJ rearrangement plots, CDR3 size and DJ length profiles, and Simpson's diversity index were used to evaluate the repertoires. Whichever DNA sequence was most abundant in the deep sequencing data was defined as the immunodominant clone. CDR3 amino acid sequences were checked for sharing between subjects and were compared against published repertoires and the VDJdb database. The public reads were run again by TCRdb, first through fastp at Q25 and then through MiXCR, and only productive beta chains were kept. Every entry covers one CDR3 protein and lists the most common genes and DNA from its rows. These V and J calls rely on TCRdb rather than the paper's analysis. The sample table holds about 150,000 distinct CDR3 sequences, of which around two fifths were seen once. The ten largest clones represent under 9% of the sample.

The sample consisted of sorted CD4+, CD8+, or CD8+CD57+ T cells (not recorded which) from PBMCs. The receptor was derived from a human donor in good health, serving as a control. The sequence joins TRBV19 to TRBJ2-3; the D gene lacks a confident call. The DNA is TGTGCCAGTAGTGACCGGTTTAGCACAGATACGCAGTATTTT. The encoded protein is CASSDRFSTDTQYF.